This T cell receptor beta chain emerged from a study of blood T cell repertoires in COVID-19. Authors' methods: Reference gene primer amplification in the assay estimated nucleated cell counts. Only in-frame clones appear in the TCRdb table, and some are missing; sequencing was by immunoSEQ multiplex PCR. From that table come the V and J calls and clone size; the DNA was used to work out D and trimming. The table has about 260,000 clones, about 90% seen once. Concerning this clone: This sample also contains other DNA sequences that code for the same CDR3.

Germline V lookup: CDR1 MGHDK, CDR2 SYGVNS. Losses at the gene ends were 3 bases for V and 3 bases for J; bases not matched to a gene: 2. This CDR3 region has 14 residues. The source of this sequence is a woman in her thirties or forties with acute or convalescent COVID-19. V gene TRBV25-1 combines with J gene TRBJ1-5; 7 nucleotides line up with TRBD1. Input material: peripheral blood. As DNA, the CDR3 is TGTGCCAGCAGTGAGACAGGGCTCAATCAGCCCCAGCATTTT. Its protein product is CASSETGLNQPQHF.